This T cell receptor (beta chain) was retrieved from a study of shared clonotypes between healthy human individuals. Background on the study: Sampling drew on donors who were a couple of women and a few men aged 18 to 49. Researchers assigned three CD4 naive, three CD4 memory, two CD8 naive and one CD8 memory plate to each donor.

The CDR3 totals 15 residues. V gave up 1 base and J gave up 3 bases, with 13 bases separating them. The V gene's germline CDR1 is MGHRA and CDR2 YSYEKL. This clone was counted once. Clones were read by immunoSEQ multiplex PCR, and TCRdb kept only the in-frame ones, dropping some. The table records around 600,000 clones, roughly 97% of them present only once. The study drew all its donors from Caucasian adults living in Nashville, Tennessee. The V and J genes are TRBV4-1 and TRBJ2-7; either TRBD1 or TRBD2 may fit D (6 bases each). This sequence originates from a woman under 40 in good health. The sequencing sample was made of naive CD4+ T cells sorted from blood. Sample subset: CD45RA+ positively selected. The chain's CDR3 is CASSQAGAAFYEQYF. CDR3 DNA: TGCGCCAGCAGCCAAGCGGGGGCCGCTTTCTACGAGCAGTACTTC.